These 23 T cell receptor beta chains share one sample of origin, sequenced in a study of blood T cells in healthy people across ages. Together with a sample-barcoded 5' primer, a J-beta primer mix was included in a second PCR lasting about 7 to 11 cycles. One entry per CDR3 protein, called by TCRdb with MiXCR from the 5' RACE reads. The table lists 710,000 or so distinct CDR3 sequences, about a third of them singletons. Source material: blood. Receptors were obtained from a woman of 80 years or more in good health.

This clonotype has ten or more counts. The chain links TRBV20-1 to TRBJ1-1; D remains unclear. The CDR3 is made up of 14 amino acids. The ends were cut back, 3 bases at V and 4 bases at J, with 15 bases in the middle. Germline loops: CDR1 DFQATT, CDR2 SNEGSKA (reference sequence). CDR3 protein: CSARTEGYATEAFF. In DNA form, the CDR3 reads TGCAGTGCTAGGACCGAGGGCTATGCCACTGAAGCTTTCTTT.

A few counts support this clonotype. V and J are TRBV6-1 and TRBJ1-1; tentatively, D is TRBD1 (6 bases). CDR3 length: 14 residues. V was clipped by 7 bases and J by 1 base, with 13 bases between them. Germline V gives CDR1 MNHNS, CDR2 SASEGT. The CDR3 DNA reads as TGTGCCAGCAAACCGGGACAACGGAACACTGAAGCTTTCTTT. Amino acid sequence: CASKPGQRNTEAFF.

This clonotype has a count of ten or more. The rearrangement uses TRBV15 and TRBJ1-6; possible D gene TRBD1, 6 bases. The CDR3 totals 15 residues. Germline V gene sequence: CDR1 LNHNV, CDR2 YYDKDF (reference sequence). V was trimmed by 6 bases and J by 4 bases, leaving 13 bases between them. The CDR3 loop is CATRVAGVYNSPLHF. DNA of the CDR3: TGTGCCACCAGAGTGGCAGGGGTTTATAATTCACCCCTCCACTTT. Complete variable domain (other parts from reference TRBV15 and TRBJ1-6): DAMVIQNPRYQVTQFGKPVTLSCSQTLNHNVMYWYQQKSSQAPKLLFHYYDKDFNNEADTPDNFQSRRPNTSFCFLDIRSPGLGDTAMYLCATRVAGVYNSPLHFGNGTRLTVT.

This clonotype was observed once. This chain joins TRBV30 and TRBJ2-5, with D maybe TRBD2 (6 bases). Germline V gene lookup returns CDR1 GTSNPN and CDR2 SVGIG (reference sequence). Trimming cost V 8 bases and J 3 bases, with 16 bases left between them. The CDR3 has 13 residues. This CDR3 reads CARGVGGEETQYF. CDR3 in DNA: TGTGCCCGAGGTGTGGGGGGTGAAGAGACCCAGTACTTC.

This clonotype has at least ten counts. The V call is TRBV5-1, the J call TRBJ2-6, with D possibly being TRBD2 (6 bases). V lost 7 bases and J lost 0, with 14 bases in between. The CDR3 sequence is 16 residues long. Germline V gene data show CDR1 as SGHRS and CDR2 as YFSETQ. CDR3 amino acids: CASSKGGSSGANVLTF. CDR3 DNA: TGCGCCAGCTCGAAGGGAGGCAGCTCTGGGGCCAACGTCCTGACTTTC.

The table lists this clonotype with a few counts. This chain uses TRBV11-1 with TRBJ1-1, with D unclear. This CDR3 spans 15 amino acids. CDR1 is SGHAT, CDR2 FQDESV, per germline (reference sequence). The V gene lost 2 bases and the J gene lost 2 bases, with 12 bases spanning the gap. CDR3 in amino acids: CASSLTFKSNTEAFF. In DNA, the CDR3 is TGTGCCAGCAGCTTAACTTTTAAGTCAAACACTGAAGCTTTCTTT.

V is TRBV5-1 and J is TRBJ2-3; D remains unclear. This CDR3 has 13 amino acids. Germline-derived CDR1 and CDR2 are SGHRS and YFSETQ. Trimming pared 0 bases from V and 12 bases from J, leaving 14 bases between. The CDR3, as DNA: TGCGCCAGCAGCTTGGAGCCGGTTGGATCACAGTATTTT. Protein: CASSLEPVGSQYF.

This clonotype was counted ten times or more. The chain has TRBV2 and TRBJ2-7, with D perhaps TRBD1 (6 bases). The CDR3 has 15 amino acids. The germline V gene encodes CDR1 SNHLY and CDR2 FYNNEI. The V end was cut by 2 bases, the J end by 2 bases, with 13 bases between. The CDR3 DNA follows: TGTGCCAGCAGTGAAAGGGCCAGGGGAGCCTACGAGCAGTACTTC. Amino acids: CASSERARGAYEQYF.

The chain joins TRBV7-2 to TRBJ2-7; perhaps TRBD1 as D (6 bases). CDR1 and CDR2 (germline): SGHTA, FQGNSA. The CDR3 contains 14 residues. Deletions cut 3 bases from V and 6 bases from J, with 15 bases between. Here the CDR3 DNA reads TGTGCCAGCAGCTTCTCCGGGACATGGGTCGAGCAGTACTTC. This gives the protein CASSFSGTWVEQYF.

This clonotype turned up a few times. A much more abundant neighbour one base away suggests this may be a read error. The chain recombines TRBV20-1 with TRBJ2-7; TRBD2 aligns across 8 bases. V dropped 0 bases and J dropped 7; count of bases not matched to a gene: 17. Germline CDR1 reads DFQATT; CDR2 reads SNEGSKA (reference sequence). The CDR3 covers 17 residues. This chain's CDR3 is CSAREVSGANRQGEQYF. The CDR3 nucleotides are TGCAGTGCTAGAGAGGTTAGCGGGGCCAACAGGCAGGGGGAGCAGTACTTC.

This clonotype showed up many times. V gene TRBV15 combines with J gene TRBJ1-5; 7 bases match TRBD1. The CDR3 has 13 amino acids. In germline, CDR1 is LNHNV, CDR2 YYDKDF (reference sequence). Losses at the gene ends were 5 bases for V and 8 bases for J; bases not matched to a gene: 6. Here the CDR3 reads CATSVQGPKPQHF. Here the CDR3 DNA reads TGTGCCACCAGCGTACAGGGGCCAAAGCCCCAGCATTTT.

The chain has TRBV7-2 and TRBJ2-5, with a weak D call TRBD2 (5 bases). Germline V gene data show CDR1 as SGHTA and CDR2 as FQGNSA. This CDR3 is 15 amino acids long. V lost 0 bases and J 7 bases, leaving 15 bases between the germline ends. CDR3 nucleotides: TGTGCCAGCAGCTTAGCGCAAGGGCCGGGAAGGACCCAGTACTTC. This codes for CASSLAQGPGRTQYF.

The rearrangement links TRBV7-8 to TRBJ2-5, with D unclear. V was shortened by 1 base and J by 5 bases, with 11 bases between the two germline ends. The germline V gene has CDR1 SGHVS and CDR2 FQNEAQ. CDR3 length: 14 amino acids. CDR3 sequence reads: CASSLEETSETQYF. For the CDR3, the DNA is TGTGCCAGCAGCTTAGAGGAAACTTCGGAGACCCAGTACTTC.

This clonotype has at least ten counts. The rearrangement joins TRBV28 to TRBJ1-2, with TRBD1 matching 10 bases. Trimming at V came to 5 bases and at J to 3 bases, leaving 3 bases not matched to a gene. Germline assignment: CDR1 MDHEN and CDR2 SYDVKM. This CDR3 has 14 residues. CDR3 loop: CASSPGTGDYGYTF. The CDR3 DNA follows: TGTGCCAGCAGTCCCGGGACAGGGGACTATGGCTACACCTTC.

This clonotype was seen repeatedly, ten times or more. The rearrangement links TRBV2 to TRBJ2-7, with 8 bases that match TRBD1. In germline, CDR1 is SNHLY, CDR2 FYNNEI. Unmatched junction bases numbered 11, after V lost 6 bases and J lost 1 base. The CDR3 sequence is 16 residues long. The CDR3 DNA follows: TGTGCCAGCAGATCCCGACGGGGACAGGATTCCTACGAGCAGTACTTC. Translation: CASRSRRGQDSYEQYF.

This clonotype has only a few counts. This chain links TRBV20-1 with TRBJ1-1; maybe TRBD1 (5 bases). Trimming shortened V by 1 base and J by 7 bases, and 7 bases separated the two germline ends. The CDR3 spans 11 residues. Per germline, CDR1 DFQATT and CDR2 SNEGSKA (reference sequence). The CDR3 DNA is TGCAGTGCTAGAGGACAGTTTGAAGCTTTCTTT. It is translated as CSARGQFEAFF.

The chain carries TRBV5-1 and TRBJ2-3, with a tentative D call TRBD1 (5 bases). The germline CDR1 and CDR2 sequences are SGHRS and YFSETQ. V lost 0 bases and J lost 5, with 10 bases in between. This CDR3 is built from 14 residues. CDR3 DNA sequence: TGCGCCAGCAGCTTGGAACAGGCTGAAGATACGCAGTATTTT. This translates into CASSLEQAEDTQYF.

This clonotype was counted ten times or more. The chain employs TRBV10-3 and TRBJ2-7; perhaps TRBD2 as D (6 bases). The V end was cut by 10 bases, the J end by 2 bases, with 12 bases between. The CDR3 spans 12 residues. Germline CDR1 ENHRY, CDR2 SYGVKD. CDR3 region: CATGDGTYEQYF. As DNA, the CDR3 is TGTGCCACGGGGGACGGCACCTACGAGCAGTACTTC.

The sample holds many counts of this clonotype. The chain recombines TRBV30 with TRBJ2-7, with 7 bases fitting TRBD1. Germline CDR1 GTSNPN, CDR2 SVGIG (reference sequence). After removal of 3 bases from V and 5 bases from J, the junction contained 4 bases not matched to a gene. The CDR3 loop spans 12 amino acids. In nucleotides, the CDR3 is TGTGCCTGGAGGACAGGGAGCGACGAGCAGTACTTC. Translating gives CAWRTGSDEQYF. The full variable domain, completed using reference TRBV30 and TRBJ2-7, is SQTIHQWPATLVQPVGSPLSLECTVEGTSNPNLYWYRQAAGRGLQLLFYSVGIGQISSEVPQNLSASRPQDRQFILSSKKLLLSDSGFYLCAWRTGSDEQYFGPGTRLTVT.

Turning to this clonotype: A much larger clonotype is one base distant, so this may be a read error. The chain employs TRBV30 and TRBJ2-4, with D possibly matching TRBD2 (5 bases). The CDR3 contains 13 residues. The V gene's germline CDR1 is GTSNPN and CDR2 SVGIG (reference sequence). This CDR3 reads CAWRELAKNTQYF. The CDR3 coding sequence is TGTGCCTGGAGAGAGCTAGCCAAAAACACTCAGTACTTC.

This clonotype has ten or more counts. V gene TRBV20-1 combines with J gene TRBJ1-1; D ambiguous. Germline CDR1 DFQATT, CDR2 SNEGSKA (reference sequence). This CDR3 contains 12 residues. Trimming removed 6 bases at V and 0 bases at J, with 8 bases between. CDR3 region: CSALGLNTEAFF. The CDR3 region has the DNA TGCAGTGCGCTAGGACTGAACACTGAAGCTTTCTTT.

This clonotype was found many times. The J gene is TRBJ2-3, the V gene TRBV7-2; TRBD2 agrees at 9 bases. Germline values: CDR1 SGHTA, CDR2 FQGNSA. The CDR3 is 16 amino acids. The junction had 8 bases not matched to a gene; V was cut back by 3 bases and J by 4 bases. The chain's CDR3 is CASSFGGGGASDTQYF. DNA of the CDR3: TGTGCCAGCAGCTTCGGTGGCGGGGGGGCATCAGATACGCAGTATTTT.

The rearrangement joins TRBV30 to TRBJ1-5; 7 bases are a match to TRBD1. This CDR3 contains 15 residues. V trimming: 2 bases; J trimming: 4 bases; junction bases outside the gene matches: 8. Germline V lookup: CDR1 GTSNPN, CDR2 SVGIG (reference sequence). CDR3 sequence: CAWSFRGLGNQPQHF. Here the CDR3 DNA reads TGTGCCTGGAGTTTTAGGGGGCTAGGAAATCAGCCCCAGCATTTT.